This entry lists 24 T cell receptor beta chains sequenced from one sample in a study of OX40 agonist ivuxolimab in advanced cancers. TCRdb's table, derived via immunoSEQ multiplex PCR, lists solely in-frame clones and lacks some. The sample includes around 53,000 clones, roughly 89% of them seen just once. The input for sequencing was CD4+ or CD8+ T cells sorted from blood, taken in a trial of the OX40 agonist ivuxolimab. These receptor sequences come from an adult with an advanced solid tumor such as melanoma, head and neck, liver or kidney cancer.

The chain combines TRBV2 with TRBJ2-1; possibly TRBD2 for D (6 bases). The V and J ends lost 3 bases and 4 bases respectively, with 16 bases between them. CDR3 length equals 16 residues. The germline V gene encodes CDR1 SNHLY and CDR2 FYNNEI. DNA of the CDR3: TGTGCCAGCAGTGAGTCGCCTAGCGCGTTTTACAATGAGCAGTTCTTC. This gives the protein CASSESPSAFYNEQFF.

CDR3: CASSYRETYEQYF. The CDR3 DNA reads as TGTGCCAGCAGTTACCGGGAGACCTACGAGCAGTACTTC. The chain combines TRBV6-5 with TRBJ2-7; TRBD2 might be the D (6 bases). The CDR3 is made up of 13 amino acids. The germline V gene encodes CDR1 MNHEY and CDR2 SVGAGI. V lost 2 bases and J lost 2, with 7 bases in between.

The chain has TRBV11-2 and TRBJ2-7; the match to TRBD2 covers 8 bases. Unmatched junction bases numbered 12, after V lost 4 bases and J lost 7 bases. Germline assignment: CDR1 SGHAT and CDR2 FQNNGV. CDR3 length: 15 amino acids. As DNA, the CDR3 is TGTGCCAGCAGCTCCCTAGCGGGTGGGTCTGGAGAGCAGTACTTC. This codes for CASSSLAGGSGEQYF.

The CDR3 reads CASSPQQSSGGSTDTQYF. CDR3 DNA: TGTGCCAGCTCACCACAACAATCTAGCGGGGGGTCTACAGATACGCAGTATTTT. The chain employs TRBV18 and TRBJ2-3; TRBD2 matches at 11 bases. The CDR3 is made up of 18 amino acids. Trimming cost V 1 base and J 3 bases; bases outside gene matches: 9. The V gene's germline CDR1 is KGHSH and CDR2 LQKENI.

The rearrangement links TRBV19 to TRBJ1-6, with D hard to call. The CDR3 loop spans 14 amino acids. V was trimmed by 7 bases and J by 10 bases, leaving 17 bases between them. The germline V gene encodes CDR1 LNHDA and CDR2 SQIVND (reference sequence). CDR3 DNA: TGTGCCAGTACCCCCGCCTCCGGAGGGTCACCCCTCCACTTT. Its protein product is CASTPASGGSPLHF. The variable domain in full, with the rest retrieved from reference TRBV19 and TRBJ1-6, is DGGITQSPKYLFRKEGQNVTLSCEQNLNHDAMYWYRQDPGQGLRLIYYSQIVNDFQKGDIAEGYSVSREKKESFPLTVTSAQKNPTAFYLCASTPASGGSPLHFGNGTRLTVT.

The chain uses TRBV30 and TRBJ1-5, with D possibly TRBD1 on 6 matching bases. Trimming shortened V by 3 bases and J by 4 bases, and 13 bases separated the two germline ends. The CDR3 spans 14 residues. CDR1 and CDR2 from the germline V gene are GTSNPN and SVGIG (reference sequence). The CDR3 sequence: CAWSTGGGNQPQHF. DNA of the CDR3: TGTGCCTGGAGCACGGGAGGGGGAAATCAGCCCCAGCATTTT.

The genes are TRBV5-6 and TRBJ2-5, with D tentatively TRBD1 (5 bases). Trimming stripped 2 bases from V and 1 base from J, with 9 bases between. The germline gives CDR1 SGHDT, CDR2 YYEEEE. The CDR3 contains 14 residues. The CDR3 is CASSFGAAQETQYF. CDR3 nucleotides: TGTGCCAGCAGCTTTGGGGCAGCCCAAGAGACCCAGTACTTC.

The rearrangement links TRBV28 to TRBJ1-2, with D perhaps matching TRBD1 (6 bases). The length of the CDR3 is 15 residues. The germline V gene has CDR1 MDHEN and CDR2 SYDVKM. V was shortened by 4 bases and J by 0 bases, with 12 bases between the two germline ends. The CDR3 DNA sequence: TGTGCCAGCAGTTCCCAAGGGGACACTAACTATGGCTACACCTTC. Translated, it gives CASSSQGDTNYGYTF.

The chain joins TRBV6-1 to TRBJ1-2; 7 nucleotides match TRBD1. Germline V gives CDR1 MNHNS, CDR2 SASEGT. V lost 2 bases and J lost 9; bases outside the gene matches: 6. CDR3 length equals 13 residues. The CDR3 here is CASSERQGRSYTF. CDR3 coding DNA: TGTGCCAGCAGTGAAAGACAGGGTAGGAGCTACACCTTC.

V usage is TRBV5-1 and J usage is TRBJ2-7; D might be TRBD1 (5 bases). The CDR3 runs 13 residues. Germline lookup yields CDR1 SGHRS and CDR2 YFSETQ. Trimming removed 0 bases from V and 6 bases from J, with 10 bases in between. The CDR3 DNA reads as TGCGCCAGCAGCTTGGCCGTTAGGGGCGAGCAGTACTTC. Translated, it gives CASSLAVRGEQYF. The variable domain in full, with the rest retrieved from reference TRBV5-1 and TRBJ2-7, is KAGVTQTPRYLIKTRGQQVTLSCSPISGHRSVSWYQQTPGQGLQFLFEYFSETQRNKGNFPGRFSGRQFSNSRSEMNVSTLELGDSALYLCASSLAVRGEQYFGPGTRLTVT.

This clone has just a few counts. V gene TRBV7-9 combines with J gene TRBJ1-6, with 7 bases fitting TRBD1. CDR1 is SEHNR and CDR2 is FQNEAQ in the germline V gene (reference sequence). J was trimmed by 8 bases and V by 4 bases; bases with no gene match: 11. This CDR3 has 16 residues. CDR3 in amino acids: CASSSTQTGWDSPLHF. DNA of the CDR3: TGTGCCAGCAGCTCAACCCAGACAGGGTGGGATTCACCCCTCCACTTT.

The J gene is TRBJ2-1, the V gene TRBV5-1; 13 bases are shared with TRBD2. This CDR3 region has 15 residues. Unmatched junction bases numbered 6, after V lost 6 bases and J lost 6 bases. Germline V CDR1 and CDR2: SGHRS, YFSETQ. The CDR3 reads CASNPGLAGINEQFF. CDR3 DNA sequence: TGCGCCAGCAACCCGGGACTAGCGGGAATCAATGAGCAGTTCTTC.

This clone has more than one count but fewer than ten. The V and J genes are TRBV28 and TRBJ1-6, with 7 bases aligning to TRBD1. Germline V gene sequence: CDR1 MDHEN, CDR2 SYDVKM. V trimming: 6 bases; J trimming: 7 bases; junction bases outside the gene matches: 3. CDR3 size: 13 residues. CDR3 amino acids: CASRTGFNSPLHF. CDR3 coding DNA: TGTGCCAGCAGGACAGGGTTCAATTCACCCCTCCACTTT.

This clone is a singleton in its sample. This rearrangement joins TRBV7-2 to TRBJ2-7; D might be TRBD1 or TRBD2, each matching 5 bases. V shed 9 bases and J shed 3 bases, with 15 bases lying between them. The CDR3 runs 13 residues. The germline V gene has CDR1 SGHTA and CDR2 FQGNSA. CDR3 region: CASTGAPFYEQYF. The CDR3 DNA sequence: TGTGCCAGTACCGGGGCCCCATTCTACGAGCAGTACTTC.

The CDR3 DNA sequence: TGTGCCAGCAGTGTTGGGCCTCAGTCACCCCTCCACTTT. Protein product: CASSVGPQSPLHF. J is TRBJ1-6 and V is TRBV25-1, with D hard to call. CDR1 is MGHDK and CDR2 is SYGVNS in the germline V gene. The CDR3 runs to 13 residues. Trimming removed 4 bases at V and 10 bases at J, with 11 bases between.

CDR3: CAWIPRATEAFF. CDR3 DNA: TGTGCCTGGATCCCCCGGGCAACTGAAGCTTTCTTT. The genes are TRBV30 and TRBJ1-1; D gene ambiguous. The CDR3 is made up of 12 amino acids. The germline V and J ends were trimmed by 4 bases and 5 bases, with 11 bases remaining between them. Germline-derived CDR1 and CDR2 are GTSNPN and SVGIG (reference sequence).

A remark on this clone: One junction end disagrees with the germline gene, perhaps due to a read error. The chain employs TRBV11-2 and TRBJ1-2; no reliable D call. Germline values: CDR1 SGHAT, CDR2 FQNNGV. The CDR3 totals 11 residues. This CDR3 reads CASSLRWITSF. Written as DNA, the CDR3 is TGTGCCAGCAGCTTAAGGTGGATTACCTCCTTC.

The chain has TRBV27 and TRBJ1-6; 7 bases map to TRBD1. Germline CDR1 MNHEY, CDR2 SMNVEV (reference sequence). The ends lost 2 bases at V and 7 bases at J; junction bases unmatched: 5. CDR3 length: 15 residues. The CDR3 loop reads CASSLEGGQNSPLHF. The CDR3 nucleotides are TGTGCCAGCAGTTTAGAAGGGGGCCAAAATTCACCCCTCCACTTT.

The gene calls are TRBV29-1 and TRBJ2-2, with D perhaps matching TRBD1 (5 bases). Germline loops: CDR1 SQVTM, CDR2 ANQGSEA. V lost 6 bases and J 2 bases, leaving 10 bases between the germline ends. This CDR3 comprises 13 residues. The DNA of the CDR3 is TGCAGCGTACCCCAGGGCAACACCGGGGAGCTGTTTTTT. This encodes CSVPQGNTGELFF.

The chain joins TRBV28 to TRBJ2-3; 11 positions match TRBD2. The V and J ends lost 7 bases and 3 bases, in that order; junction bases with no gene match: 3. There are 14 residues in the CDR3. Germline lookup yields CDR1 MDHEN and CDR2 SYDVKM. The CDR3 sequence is CASTSGRWTDTQYF. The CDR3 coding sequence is TGTGCCAGCACTAGCGGGAGGTGGACAGATACGCAGTATTTT.

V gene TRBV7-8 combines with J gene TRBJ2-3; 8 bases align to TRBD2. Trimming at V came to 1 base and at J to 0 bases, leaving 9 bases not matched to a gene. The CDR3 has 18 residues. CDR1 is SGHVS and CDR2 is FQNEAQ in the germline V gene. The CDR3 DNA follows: TGTGCCAGCAGCTTAGGACTAGCGATAACTTACAGCACAGATACGCAGTATTTT. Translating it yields CASSLGLAITYSTDTQYF.

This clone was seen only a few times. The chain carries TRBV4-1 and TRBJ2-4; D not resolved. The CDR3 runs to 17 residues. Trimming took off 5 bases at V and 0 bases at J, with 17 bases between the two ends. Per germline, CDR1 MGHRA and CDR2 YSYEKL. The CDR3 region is CASSGPGITVAKNIQYF. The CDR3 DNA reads TGCGCCAGCAGCGGCCCTGGCATAACGGTAGCCAAAAACATTCAGTACTTC.

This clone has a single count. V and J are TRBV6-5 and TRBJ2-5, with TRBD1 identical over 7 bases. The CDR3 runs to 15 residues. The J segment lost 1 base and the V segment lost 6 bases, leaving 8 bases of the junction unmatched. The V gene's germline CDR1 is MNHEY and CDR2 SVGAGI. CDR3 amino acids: CASSGQALSQETQYF. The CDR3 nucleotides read TGTGCCAGCAGCGGACAGGCCCTCTCCCAAGAGACCCAGTACTTC.

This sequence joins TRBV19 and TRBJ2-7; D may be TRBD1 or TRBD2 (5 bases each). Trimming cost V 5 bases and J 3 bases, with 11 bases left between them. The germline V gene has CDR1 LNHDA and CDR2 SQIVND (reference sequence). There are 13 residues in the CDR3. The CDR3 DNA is TGTGCCAGTAGTTCGGGACGGGTCTACGAGCAGTACTTC. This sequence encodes CASSSGRVYEQYF.